These 26 T cell receptor beta chains share one sample of origin, sequenced in a study of beta chain features in type 1 diabetes. The study reverse transcribed the entire isolated RNA, so it sequenced expressed TCRB transcripts. Generated by immunoSEQ multiplex PCR, the TCRdb table keeps only in-frame clones and is missing some. The profile covers 500,000 to 800,000 clones, with around 11% appearing a single time and around 0.12% taken by the ten largest. No antigen is known for these receptors. General observations from the study: Across all four CD4+ subsets, people with type 1 diabetes showed modestly shorter TCRB CDR3s.

The sequenced material came from naive CD4+ T cells from blood. The receptor source for this set is a man aged 25 to 40 with type 1 diabetes.

In its sample, this clone was seen once. V and J are TRBV18 and TRBJ2-5; D perhaps matches TRBD1 (5 bases). The CDR3 consists of 16 residues. CDR1 KGHSH and CDR2 LQKENI come from the germline V gene. V lost 2 bases and J lost 7, with 20 bases in between. CDR3 DNA: TGTGCCAGCTCACCAGTTAGGACAAACTGGGGCGGGACCCAGTACTTC. Its translation is CASSPVRTNWGGTQYF.

On this clone: Other DNA sequences in this sample translate to the same CDR3. This chain joins TRBV9 and TRBJ1-6; no clear D gene. Germline V gives CDR1 SGDLS, CDR2 YYNGEE. V was cut by 0 bases and J by 0 bases, with 7 bases left in between. There are 16 residues in the CDR3. CDR3 sequence: CASSVGTSSYNSPLHF. In DNA form, the CDR3 reads TGTGCCAGCAGCGTAGGTACGAGCTCCTATAATTCACCCCTCCACTTT.

J is TRBJ2-2 and V is TRBV7-2; D is perhaps TRBD2 (6 bases). There are 15 residues in the CDR3. CDR1 SGHTA and CDR2 FQGNSA come from the germline V gene. The V and J ends lost 1 base and 4 bases respectively, with 10 bases between them. This CDR3 reads CASSLVQGGTGELFF. The CDR3 DNA reads TGTGCCAGCAGCTTAGTTCAGGGAGGCACCGGGGAGCTGTTTTTT.

This chain uses TRBV7-2 with TRBJ1-2, with 10 bases that match TRBD1. The CDR3 is made up of 15 amino acids. Germline V gene data show CDR1 as SGHTA and CDR2 as FQGNSA. Losses at the gene ends were 4 bases for V and 5 bases for J; bases not matched to a gene: 7. The CDR3 loop reads CASSSPGQGLYGYTF. The CDR3 region has the DNA TGTGCCAGCAGCTCACCGGGACAGGGGCTGTATGGCTACACCTTC.

The J gene is TRBJ1-5, the V gene TRBV5-1; D gene ambiguous. Trimming took 4 bases from V and 4 from J, leaving 12 bases between them. This CDR3 comprises 14 residues. Germline V CDR1 and CDR2: SGHRS, YFSETQ. CDR3 DNA sequence: TGCGCCAGCAGCCCCATGCCGAATAATCAGCCCCAGCATTTT. It is translated as CASSPMPNNQPQHF. Based on the CDR3 plus reference TRBV5-1 and TRBJ1-5, the full variable domain is KAGVTQTPRYLIKTRGQQVTLSCSPISGHRSVSWYQQTPGQGLQFLFEYFSETQRNKGNFPGRFSGRQFSNSRSEMNVSTLELGDSALYLCASSPMPNNQPQHFGDGTRLSIL.

J is TRBJ2-1 and V is TRBV2, with 9 bases aligning to TRBD2. After removal of 5 bases from V and 0 bases from J, the junction contained 5 bases not matched to a gene. Germline-derived CDR1 and CDR2 are SNHLY and FYNNEI. The CDR3 runs to 16 residues. CDR3 sequence: CASSLAGTYSYNEQFF. CDR3 nucleotides: TGTGCCAGCAGTCTAGCGGGGACCTACTCCTACAATGAGCAGTTCTTC.

The rearrangement links TRBV9 to TRBJ2-1; 10 positions agree with TRBD2. Trimming removed 2 bases from V and 4 bases from J; junction bases left unmatched: 6. CDR1 SGDLS and CDR2 YYNGEE come from the germline V gene. The CDR3 totals 16 residues. CDR3 in DNA: TGTGCCAGCAGCGTGTCTCATAGCGGGGGGTACAATGAGCAGTTCTTC. Its protein is CASSVSHSGGYNEQFF.

This clone was seen a few times. This rearrangement joins TRBV7-2 to TRBJ2-5; 7 positions agree with TRBD2. CDR3 length: 17 amino acids. The germline V gene has CDR1 SGHTA and CDR2 FQGNSA. Trimming at V came to 1 base and at J to 0 bases, leaving 8 bases not matched to a gene. The CDR3 DNA sequence: TGTGCCAGCAGCTTAGTTTCGGGGGGTACCAACCAAGAGACCCAGTACTTC. Translation: CASSLVSGGTNQETQYF.

This clone was observed a handful of times. V usage is TRBV23-1 and J usage is TRBJ2-5, with D perhaps given as TRBD1 or TRBD2 (5 bases each). TRBV23-1 is identified as an open reading frame with a role that is uncertain. V dropped 0 bases and J dropped 1 base, with 12 bases sitting between them. This CDR3 has 16 residues. This CDR3 reads CASSQSLGDPQETQYF. The CDR3 region has the DNA TGCGCCAGCAGTCAATCTCTCGGGGACCCCCAAGAGACCCAGTACTTC.

This chain links TRBV9 with TRBJ2-6; D is ambiguous. V was cut by 3 bases and J by 0 bases, with 10 bases left in between. The germline V gene encodes CDR1 SGDLS and CDR2 YYNGEE. CDR3 length: 16 amino acids. CDR3 residues: CASSAQRRSGANVLTF. The CDR3, as DNA: TGTGCCAGCAGCGCTCAGCGACGCTCTGGGGCCAACGTCCTGACTTTC.

The chain is built from TRBV7-9 and TRBJ1-2; the D gene is possibly TRBD1 (6 bases). V was clipped by 2 bases and J by 4 bases, with 17 bases between them. The CDR3 covers 16 residues. From germline, CDR1 is SEHNR and CDR2 FQNEAQ (reference sequence). The CDR3 sequence is CASSLSSQGISYGYTF. DNA of the CDR3: TGTGCCAGCAGCTTAAGTTCCCAGGGGATCTCCTATGGCTACACCTTC.

The chain has TRBV9 and TRBJ2-5; TRBD2 agrees at 14 bases. The CDR3 is 17 amino acids. Trimming took 4 bases from V and 0 from J; bases not matched to a gene: 5. The germline gives CDR1 SGDLS, CDR2 YYNGEE. This CDR3 reads CASSSQGLAGDQETQYF. The CDR3 DNA follows: TGTGCCAGCAGCTCCCAGGGACTAGCGGGGGACCAAGAGACCCAGTACTTC.

This clone was seen more than once but under ten times. This rearrangement joins TRBV7-2 to TRBJ1-1; unclear D gene. Trimming pared 2 bases from V and 0 bases from J, leaving 10 bases between. The CDR3 is 15 amino acids. Germline V lookup: CDR1 SGHTA, CDR2 FQGNSA. The CDR3 spells CASSLQLTVNTEAFF. The DNA of the CDR3 is TGTGCCAGCAGCTTACAACTCACAGTGAACACTGAAGCTTTCTTT.

The rearrangement links TRBV7-2 to TRBJ2-7; possibly TRBD1 for D (5 bases). The CDR3 consists of 13 residues. Germline assignment: CDR1 SGHTA and CDR2 FQGNSA. The V and J ends lost 2 bases and 5 bases respectively, with 10 bases between them. The CDR3 is CASSLSGPDEQYF. Written as DNA, the CDR3 is TGTGCCAGCAGCTTATCAGGGCCGGACGAGCAGTACTTC.

The rearrangement joins TRBV30 to TRBJ2-3; D is possibly TRBD2 (6 bases). The CDR3 sequence is 12 residues long. V lost 2 bases and J 5 bases, leaving 8 bases between the germline ends. From germline, CDR1 is GTSNPN and CDR2 SVGIG (reference sequence). The CDR3 DNA sequence: TGTGCCTGGAGTCAAGCGGGAGATACGCAGTATTTT. Translated: CAWSQAGDTQYF.

The J gene is TRBJ2-7, the V gene TRBV7-2, with a possible D match to TRBD2 (6 bases). Trimming shortened V by 6 bases and J by 2 bases, and 14 bases separated the two germline ends. This CDR3 has 14 amino acids. CDR1 is SGHTA, CDR2 FQGNSA, per germline. The CDR3 DNA reads TGTGCCAGCAGTATCGGGTCTAGCGCCTACGAGCAGTACTTC. Residues: CASSIGSSAYEQYF.

V gene TRBV7-9 combines with J gene TRBJ2-6; D not resolved. This CDR3 is built from 16 residues. Trimming took 5 bases from V and 4 from J, leaving 15 bases between them. CDR1 SEHNR and CDR2 FQNEAQ come from the germline V gene (reference sequence). Written as DNA, the CDR3 is TGTGCCAGCAGCCCCTGGATGGCGTTCGGGGCCAACGTCCTGACTTTC. This gives the protein CASSPWMAFGANVLTF.

The chain has TRBV6-5 and TRBJ1-2; D is undetermined. CDR3 length equals 15 residues. Germline V gene lookup returns CDR1 MNHEY and CDR2 SVGAGI. V was shortened by 0 bases and J by 8 bases, with 16 bases between the two germline ends. The CDR3 spells CASSYSVGPERGYTF. CDR3 in DNA: TGTGCCAGCAGTTACTCCGTTGGTCCCGAAAGAGGCTACACCTTC.

This clone has a handful of counts. The genes are TRBV7-2 and TRBJ2-5, with 9 bases that match TRBD1. The CDR3 length is 16 residues. Germline V lookup: CDR1 SGHTA, CDR2 FQGNSA. V was pared by 4 bases and J by 0 bases, with 6 bases of the junction left unmatched. In DNA, the CDR3 is TGTGCCAGCAGCTCGGGGACAGGGCCCTACCAAGAGACCCAGTACTTC. Translating it yields CASSSGTGPYQETQYF.

V gene TRBV5-1 combines with J gene TRBJ2-2, with a possible D match to TRBD2 (5 bases). Trimming took 7 bases from V and 3 from J, leaving 16 bases between them. Germline V gives CDR1 SGHRS, CDR2 YFSETQ. The CDR3 spans 15 residues. The CDR3 spells CASRFPEGYTGELFF. The DNA of the CDR3 is TGCGCCAGCCGATTTCCCGAGGGATACACCGGGGAGCTGTTTTTT.

This clone was found a few times. This chain connects TRBV2 to TRBJ2-7; D remains ambiguous. This CDR3 contains 11 residues. V shed 4 bases and J shed 6 bases, with 7 bases lying between them. CDR1 is SNHLY, CDR2 FYNNEI, per germline. CDR3 bases: TGTGCCAGCAGTGTGAGAGTCGAGCAGTACTTC. This encodes CASSVRVEQYF.

V and J are TRBV18 and TRBJ2-3; D assignment may be TRBD1 or TRBD2 (5 bases each). This CDR3 region has 12 residues. Trimming removed 2 bases at V and 9 bases at J, with 9 bases between. The germline V gene has CDR1 KGHSH and CDR2 LQKENI. CDR3 nucleotide sequence: TGTGCCAGCTCACCAATGGGGGAAACGCAGTATTTT. Its protein product is CASSPMGETQYF.

CDR3 bases: TGTGCCAGCAGCGTAGGGGCAGCAAAGACCCAGTACTTC. Its protein is CASSVGAAKTQYF. V is TRBV9 and J is TRBJ2-5, with no clear D. Germline V gene data show CDR1 as SGDLS and CDR2 as YYNGEE. Trimming shortened V by 0 bases and J by 6 bases, and 9 bases separated the two germline ends. The CDR3 totals 13 residues. The full variable domain, with the rest looked up from reference TRBV9 and TRBJ2-5, is DSGVTQTPKHLITATGQRVTLRCSPRSGDLSVYWYQQSLDQGLQFLIQYYNGEERAKGNILERFSAQQFPDLHSELNLSSLELGDSALYFCASSVGAAKTQYFGPGTRLLVL.

This clone occurred a few times. This chain connects TRBV30 to TRBJ2-7; 9 bases match TRBD2. Unmatched junction bases numbered 3, after V lost 4 bases and J lost 2 bases. The V gene's germline CDR1 is GTSNPN and CDR2 SVGIG (reference sequence). CDR3 length equals 13 residues. CDR3 protein: CAWMLAGTYEQYF. The CDR3 DNA is TGTGCCTGGATGCTAGCGGGGACCTACGAGCAGTACTTC.

V and J are TRBV7-9 and TRBJ2-5, with TRBD1 matching 8 bases. Germline-derived CDR1 and CDR2 are SEHNR and FQNEAQ (reference sequence). This CDR3 is built from 14 residues. V gave up 1 base and J gave up 2 bases; unmatched junction bases: 0. This CDR3 reads CASSLDRGQETQYF. The CDR3 nucleotides are TGTGCCAGCAGCTTAGACAGGGGGCAAGAGACCCAGTACTTC.

The CDR3 sequence is CASSWGTGQPQHF. CDR3 nucleotides: TGCGCCAGCAGCTGGGGGACAGGACAGCCCCAGCATTTT. V is TRBV5-1 and J is TRBJ1-5; 8 bases line up with TRBD1. The CDR3 contains 13 residues. V lost 3 bases to trimming and J lost 7 bases; unmatched junction nucleotides: 3. Germline assignment: CDR1 SGHRS and CDR2 YFSETQ.